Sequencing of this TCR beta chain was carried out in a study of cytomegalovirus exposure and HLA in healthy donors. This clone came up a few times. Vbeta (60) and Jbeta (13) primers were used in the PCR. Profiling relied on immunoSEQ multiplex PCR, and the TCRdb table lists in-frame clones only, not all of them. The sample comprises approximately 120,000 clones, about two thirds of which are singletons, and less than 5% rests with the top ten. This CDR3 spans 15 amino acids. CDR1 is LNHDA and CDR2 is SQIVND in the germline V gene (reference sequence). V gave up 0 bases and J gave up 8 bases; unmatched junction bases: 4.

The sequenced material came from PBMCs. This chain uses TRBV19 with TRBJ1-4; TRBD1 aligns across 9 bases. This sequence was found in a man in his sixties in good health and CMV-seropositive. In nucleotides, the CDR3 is TGTGCCAGTAGTATAGAAGGGACAGGGAACGAAAAACTGTTTTTT. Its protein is CASSIEGTGNEKLFF.